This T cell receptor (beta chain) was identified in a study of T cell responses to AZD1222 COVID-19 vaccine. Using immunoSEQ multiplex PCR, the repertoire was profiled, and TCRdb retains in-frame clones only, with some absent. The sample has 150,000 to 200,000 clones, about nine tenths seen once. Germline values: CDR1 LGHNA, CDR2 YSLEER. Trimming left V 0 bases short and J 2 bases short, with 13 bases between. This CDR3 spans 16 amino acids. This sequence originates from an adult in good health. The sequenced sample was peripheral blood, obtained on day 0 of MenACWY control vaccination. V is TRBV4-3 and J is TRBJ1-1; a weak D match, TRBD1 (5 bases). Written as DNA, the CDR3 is TGCGCCAGCAGCCAAGATGCCAGGGTGATTAACACTGAAGCTTTCTTT. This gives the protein CASSQDARVINTEAFF.